This TCR beta chain was profiled in a study of T cells in Graves' hyperthyroidism and ophthalmopathy. The study's findings and limits: Researchers found most expanded thyroid clonotypes above 0.001 in blood as well.

This clonotype has a handful of counts. Antigen: not known. The authors obtained PBMCs from over 8 ml of fresh peripheral blood. The V gene lost 0 bases and the J gene lost 2 bases, with 11 bases spanning the gap. CDR1 and CDR2 (germline): LGHNA, YSLEER. The CDR3 sequence is 15 residues long. Researchers took RNA transcripts and amplified the TCR beta CDR3 regions from them. First-round RT-PCR of the TCR CDR3 relied on the HTBI primer set. TCRdb itself ran the multiplex PCR reads through MiXCR, one entry per CDR3 protein. The sample lists 550,000 to 700,000 distinct CDR3 sequences; approximately 14% were seen once.

This clonotype originated in a woman between 40 and 50 years old with Graves' ophthalmopathy. The sample consisted of blood. The chain recombines TRBV4-3 with TRBJ2-7; TRBD2 is a possible D gene (6 bases). The CDR3 DNA reads TGCGCCAGCAGCCAAGAAGGCGGGACGGCCTACGAGCAGTACTTC. Translated, it gives CASSQEGGTAYEQYF.